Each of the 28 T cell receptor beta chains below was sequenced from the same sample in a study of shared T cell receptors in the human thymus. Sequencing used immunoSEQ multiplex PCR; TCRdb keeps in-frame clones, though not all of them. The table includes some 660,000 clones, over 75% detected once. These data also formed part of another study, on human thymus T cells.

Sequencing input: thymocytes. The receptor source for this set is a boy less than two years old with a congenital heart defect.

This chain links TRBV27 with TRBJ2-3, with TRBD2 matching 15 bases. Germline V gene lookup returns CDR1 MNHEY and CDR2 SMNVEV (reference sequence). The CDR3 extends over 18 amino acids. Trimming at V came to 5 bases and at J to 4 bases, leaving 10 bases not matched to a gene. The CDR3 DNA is TGTGCCAGCAGTGTATTAGGACTAGCGGGGGGGTCGTCAGATACGCAGTATTTT. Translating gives CASSVLGLAGGSSDTQYF.

CDR3 sequence reads: CASSDAPRDRGLLTPSSYNEQFF. In DNA form, the CDR3 reads TGTGCCAGCAGTGACGCCCCCCGAGATCGTGGTCTTCTGACTCCGAGCTCCTACAATGAGCAGTTCTTC. V usage is TRBV6-4 and J usage is TRBJ2-1; D gene ambiguous. The germline gives CDR1 MRHNA, CDR2 SNTAGT. V lost 2 bases and J 0 bases, leaving 32 bases between the germline ends. The CDR3 consists of 23 residues.

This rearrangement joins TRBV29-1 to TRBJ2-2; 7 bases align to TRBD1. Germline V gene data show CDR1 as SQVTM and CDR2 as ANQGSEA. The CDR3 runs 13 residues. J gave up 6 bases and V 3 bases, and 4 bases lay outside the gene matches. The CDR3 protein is CSVDPQGAGELFF. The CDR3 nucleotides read TGCAGCGTTGATCCCCAGGGGGCCGGGGAGCTGTTTTTT.

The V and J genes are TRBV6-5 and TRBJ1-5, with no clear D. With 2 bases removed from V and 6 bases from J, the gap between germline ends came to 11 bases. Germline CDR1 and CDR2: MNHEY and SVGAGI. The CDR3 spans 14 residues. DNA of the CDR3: TGTGCCAGCAGTTACACCCTGCGAGGTCAGCCCCAGCATTTT. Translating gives CASSYTLRGQPQHF.

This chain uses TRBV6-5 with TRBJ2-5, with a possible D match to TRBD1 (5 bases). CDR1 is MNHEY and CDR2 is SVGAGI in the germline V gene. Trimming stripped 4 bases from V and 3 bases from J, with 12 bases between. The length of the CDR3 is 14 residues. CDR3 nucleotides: TGTGCCAGCAGTTCCACCAGCAGGGAAGAGACCCAGTACTTC. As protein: CASSSTSREETQYF.

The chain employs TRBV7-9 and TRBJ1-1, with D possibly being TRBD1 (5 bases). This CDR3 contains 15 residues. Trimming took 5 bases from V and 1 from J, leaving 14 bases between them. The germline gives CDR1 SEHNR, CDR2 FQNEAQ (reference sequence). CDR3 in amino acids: CASSPFGGENTEAFF. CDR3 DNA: TGTGCCAGCAGCCCATTCGGGGGGGAGAACACTGAAGCTTTCTTT.

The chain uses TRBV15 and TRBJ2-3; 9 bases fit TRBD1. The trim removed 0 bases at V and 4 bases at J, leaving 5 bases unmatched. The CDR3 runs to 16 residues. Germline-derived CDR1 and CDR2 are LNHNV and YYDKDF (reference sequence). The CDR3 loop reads CATSRDGQGFPDTQYF. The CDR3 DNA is TGTGCCACCAGCAGAGATGGACAGGGGTTCCCAGATACGCAGTATTTT.

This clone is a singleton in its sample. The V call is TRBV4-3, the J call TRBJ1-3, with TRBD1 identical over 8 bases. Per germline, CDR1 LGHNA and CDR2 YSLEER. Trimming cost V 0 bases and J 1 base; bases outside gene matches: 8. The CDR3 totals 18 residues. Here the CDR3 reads CASSQDKAQGASGNTIYF. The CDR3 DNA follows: TGCGCCAGCAGCCAAGATAAGGCGCAGGGGGCTTCTGGAAACACCATATATTTT.

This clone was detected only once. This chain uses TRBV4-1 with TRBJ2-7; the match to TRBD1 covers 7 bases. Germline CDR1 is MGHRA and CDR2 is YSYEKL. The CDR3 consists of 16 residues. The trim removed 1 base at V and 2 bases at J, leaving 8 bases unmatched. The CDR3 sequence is CASSQAAGGNPYEQYF. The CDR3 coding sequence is TGCGCCAGCAGCCAAGCCGCAGGGGGAAACCCCTACGAGCAGTACTTC.

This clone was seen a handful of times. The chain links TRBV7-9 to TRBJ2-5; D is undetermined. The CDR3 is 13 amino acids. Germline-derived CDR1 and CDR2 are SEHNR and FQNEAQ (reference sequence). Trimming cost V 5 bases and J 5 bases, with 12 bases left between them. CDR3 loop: CASSVPGWETQYF. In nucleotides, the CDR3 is TGTGCCAGCAGCGTCCCCGGTTGGGAGACCCAGTACTTC.

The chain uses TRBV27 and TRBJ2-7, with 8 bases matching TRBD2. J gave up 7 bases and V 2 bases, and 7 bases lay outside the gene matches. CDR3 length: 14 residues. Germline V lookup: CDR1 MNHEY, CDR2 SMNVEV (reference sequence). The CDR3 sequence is CASSLAGRAWEQYF. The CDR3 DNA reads TGTGCCAGCAGTTTAGCCGGGAGGGCCTGGGAGCAGTACTTC.

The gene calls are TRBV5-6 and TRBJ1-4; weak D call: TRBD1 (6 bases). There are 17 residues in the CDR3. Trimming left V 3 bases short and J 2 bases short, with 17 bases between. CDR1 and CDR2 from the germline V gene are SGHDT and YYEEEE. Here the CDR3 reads CASSSGTPRGTNEKLFF. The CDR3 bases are TGTGCCAGCAGCTCGGGGACACCCAGGGGTACTAATGAAAAACTGTTTTTT. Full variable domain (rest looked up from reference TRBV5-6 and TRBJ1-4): DAGVTQSPTHLIKTRGQQVTLRCSPKSGHDTVSWYQQALGQGPQFIFQYYEEEERQRGNFPDRFSGHQFPNYSSELNVNALLLGDSALYLCASSSGTPRGTNEKLFFGSGTQLSVL.

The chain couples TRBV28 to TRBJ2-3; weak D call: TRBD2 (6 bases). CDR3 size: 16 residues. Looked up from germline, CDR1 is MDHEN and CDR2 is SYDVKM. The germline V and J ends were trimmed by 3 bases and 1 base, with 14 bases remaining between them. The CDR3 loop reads CASSFLSGDRTDTQYF. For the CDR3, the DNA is TGTGCCAGCAGTTTTCTTAGCGGTGACCGCACAGATACGCAGTATTTT.

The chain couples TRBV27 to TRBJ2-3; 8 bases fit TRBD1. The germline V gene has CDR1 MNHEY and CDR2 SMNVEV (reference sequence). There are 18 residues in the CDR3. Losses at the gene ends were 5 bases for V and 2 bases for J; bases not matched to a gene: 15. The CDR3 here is CASSRENQGASHTDTQYF. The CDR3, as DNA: TGTGCCAGCAGTCGAGAGAATCAGGGGGCGAGCCACACAGATACGCAGTATTTT.

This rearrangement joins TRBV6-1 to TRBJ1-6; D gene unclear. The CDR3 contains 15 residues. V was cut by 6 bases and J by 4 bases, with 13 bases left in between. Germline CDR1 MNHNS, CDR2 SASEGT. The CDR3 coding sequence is TGTGCCAGCAGGGAACCGGGATGGTATAATTCACCCCTCCACTTT. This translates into CASREPGWYNSPLHF.

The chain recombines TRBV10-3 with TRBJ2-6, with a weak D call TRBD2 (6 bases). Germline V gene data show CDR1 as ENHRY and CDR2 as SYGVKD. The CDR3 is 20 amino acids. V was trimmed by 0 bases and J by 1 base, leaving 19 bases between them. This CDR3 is CAISESVGGAFMSGANVLTF. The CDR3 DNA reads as TGTGCCATCAGTGAGTCCGTAGGCGGGGCCTTTATGTCTGGGGCCAACGTCCTGACTTTC.

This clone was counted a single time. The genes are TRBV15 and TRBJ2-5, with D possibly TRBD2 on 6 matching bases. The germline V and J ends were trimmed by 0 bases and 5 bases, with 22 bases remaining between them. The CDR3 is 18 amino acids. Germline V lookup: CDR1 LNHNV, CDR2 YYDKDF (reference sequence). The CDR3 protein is CATSRDDEGGGARETQYF. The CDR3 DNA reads TGTGCCACCAGCAGAGATGACGAGGGAGGAGGGGCAAGGGAGACCCAGTACTTC. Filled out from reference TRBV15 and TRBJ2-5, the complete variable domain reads DAMVIQNPRYQVTQFGKPVTLSCSQTLNHNVMYWYQQKSSQAPKLLFHYYDKDFNNEADTPDNFQSRRPNTSFCFLDIRSPGLGDTAMYLCATSRDDEGGGARETQYFGPGTRLLVL.

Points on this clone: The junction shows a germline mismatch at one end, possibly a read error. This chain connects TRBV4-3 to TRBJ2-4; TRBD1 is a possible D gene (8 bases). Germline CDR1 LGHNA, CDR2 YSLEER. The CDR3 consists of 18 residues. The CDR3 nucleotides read TGCGCCAGCAGCCAAGACCGGTGTCCAGGGACAGGCGGGAGAGTCCTCCTATTC. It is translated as CASSQDRCPGTGGRVLLF.

The CDR3 DNA sequence: TGTGCCAGCAGTAAATCTTTTTACGAGCAGTACTTC. It yields the protein CASSKSFYEQYF. The chain couples TRBV28 to TRBJ2-7, with D uncertain. Trimming cost V 5 bases and J 4 bases, with 9 bases left between them. Germline CDR1 and CDR2: MDHEN and SYDVKM. This CDR3 is built from 12 residues.

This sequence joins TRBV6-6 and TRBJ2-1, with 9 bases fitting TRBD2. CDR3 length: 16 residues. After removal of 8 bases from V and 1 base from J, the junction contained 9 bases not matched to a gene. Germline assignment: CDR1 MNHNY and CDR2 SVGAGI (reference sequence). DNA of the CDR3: TGTGCCAGCTGGAGTAGCGGGAGCTCTTCCTACAATGAGCAGTTCTTC. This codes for CASWSSGSSSYNEQFF.

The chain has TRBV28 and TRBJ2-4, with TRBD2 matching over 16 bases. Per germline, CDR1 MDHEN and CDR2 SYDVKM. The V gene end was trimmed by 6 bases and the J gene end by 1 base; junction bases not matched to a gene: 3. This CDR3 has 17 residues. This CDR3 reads CASRPGLAGGAKNIQYF. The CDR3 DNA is TGTGCCAGCAGGCCGGGACTAGCGGGGGGGGCCAAAAACATTCAGTACTTC.

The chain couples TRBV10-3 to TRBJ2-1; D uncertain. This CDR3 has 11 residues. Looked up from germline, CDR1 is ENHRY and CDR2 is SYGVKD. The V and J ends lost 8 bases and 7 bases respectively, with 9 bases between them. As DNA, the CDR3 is TGTGCCATCGGCCTAGGTAATGAGCAGTTCTTC. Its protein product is CAIGLGNEQFF.

The CDR3 region is CASSVGRANEKLFF. Written as DNA, the CDR3 is TGTGCCAGCTCGGTAGGGAGGGCGAATGAAAAACTGTTTTTT. The V call is TRBV27, the J call TRBJ1-4; D uncertain. Germline V gene sequence: CDR1 MNHEY, CDR2 SMNVEV (reference sequence). V was trimmed by 8 bases and J by 5 bases, leaving 15 bases between them. The CDR3 runs 14 residues.

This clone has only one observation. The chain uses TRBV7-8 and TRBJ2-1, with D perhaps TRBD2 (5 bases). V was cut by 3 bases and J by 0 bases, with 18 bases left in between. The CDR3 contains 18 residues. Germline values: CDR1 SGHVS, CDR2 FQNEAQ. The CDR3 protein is CASSLLQPYGSSYNEQFF. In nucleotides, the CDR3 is TGTGCCAGCAGCTTGCTTCAGCCCTATGGGAGCTCCTACAATGAGCAGTTCTTC.

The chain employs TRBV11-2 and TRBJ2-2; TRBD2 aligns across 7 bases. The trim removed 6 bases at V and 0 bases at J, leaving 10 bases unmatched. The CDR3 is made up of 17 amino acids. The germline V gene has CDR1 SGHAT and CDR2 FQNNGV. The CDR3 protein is CASSFPRGETNTGELFF. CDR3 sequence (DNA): TGTGCCAGCAGTTTTCCCCGGGGGGAGACGAACACCGGGGAGCTGTTTTTT. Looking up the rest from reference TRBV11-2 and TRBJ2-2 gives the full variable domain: EAGVAQSPRYKIIEKRQSVAFWCNPISGHATLYWYQQILGQGPKLLIQFQNNGVVDDSQLPKDRFSAERLKGVDSTLKIQPAKLEDSAVYLCASSFPRGETNTGELFFGEGSRLTVL.

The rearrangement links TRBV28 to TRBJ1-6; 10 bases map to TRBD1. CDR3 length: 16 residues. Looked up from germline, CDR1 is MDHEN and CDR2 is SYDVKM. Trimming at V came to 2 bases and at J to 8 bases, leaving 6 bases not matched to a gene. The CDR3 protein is CASSLKLGQGDSPLHF. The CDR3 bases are TGTGCCAGCAGTTTAAAATTAGGACAGGGGGATTCACCCCTCCACTTT.

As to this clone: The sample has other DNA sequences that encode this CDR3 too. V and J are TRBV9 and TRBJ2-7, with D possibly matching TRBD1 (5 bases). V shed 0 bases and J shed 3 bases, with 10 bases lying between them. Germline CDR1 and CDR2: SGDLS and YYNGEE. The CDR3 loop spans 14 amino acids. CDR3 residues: CASSVGQGGYEQYF. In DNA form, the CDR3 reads TGTGCCAGCAGCGTAGGTCAGGGCGGCTACGAGCAGTACTTC. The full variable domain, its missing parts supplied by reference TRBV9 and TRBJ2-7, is DSGVTQTPKHLITATGQRVTLRCSPRSGDLSVYWYQQSLDQGLQFLIQYYNGEERAKGNILERFSAQQFPDLHSELNLSSLELGDSALYFCASSVGQGGYEQYFGPGTRLTVT.

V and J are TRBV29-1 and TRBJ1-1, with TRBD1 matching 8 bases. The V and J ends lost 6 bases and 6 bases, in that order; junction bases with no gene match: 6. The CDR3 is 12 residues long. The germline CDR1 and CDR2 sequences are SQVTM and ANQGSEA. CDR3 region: CSVSGGAAEAFF. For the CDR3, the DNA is TGCAGCGTCTCAGGGGGCGCCGCTGAAGCTTTCTTT.